The 15 T cell receptor beta chains given below trace back to one sample, sequenced in a study of cytomegalovirus exposure and HLA in healthy donors. Vbeta (60) and Jbeta (13) primers were used in the PCR. Sequencing was performed with immunoSEQ multiplex PCR; in TCRdb, only in-frame clones are kept and a portion is missing. Of about 170,000 clones listed, roughly 84% are singletons. The sequenced material came from PBMCs. These receptors all come from a male donor in good health and CMV-seronegative.

The V and J genes are TRBV27 and TRBJ2-1; D is unclear. V was pared by 3 bases and J by 0 bases, with 9 bases between. Germline V lookup: CDR1 MNHEY, CDR2 SMNVEV (reference sequence). The CDR3 is made up of 15 amino acids. The chain's CDR3 is CASSLRLASYNEQFF. The DNA of the CDR3 is TGTGCCAGCAGTTTGCGTTTAGCCTCCTACAATGAGCAGTTCTTC.

The genes are TRBV6-1 and TRBJ2-7; tentatively, D is TRBD2 (6 bases). V lost 4 bases and J 5 bases, leaving 21 bases between the germline ends. CDR1 and CDR2 (germline): MNHNS, SASEGT. The CDR3 loop spans 16 amino acids. CDR3 sequence (DNA): TGTGCCAGCAGTGCCCGGGGTGGAGGGTTTATAGACGAGCAGTACTTC. The encoded protein is CASSARGGGFIDEQYF.

This clone was found a few times. This chain joins TRBV11-3 and TRBJ2-3, with D unresolved. This CDR3 has 13 amino acids. V gave up 0 bases and J gave up 4 bases, with 5 bases separating them. Germline V CDR1 and CDR2: SGHNT, YENEEA. This chain's CDR3 is CASSLDSSDTQYF. The CDR3, as DNA: TGTGCCAGCAGCTTAGATAGCTCAGATACGCAGTATTTT.

A single count supports this clone. This rearrangement joins TRBV5-4 to TRBJ2-5; 10 bases map to TRBD2. The CDR3 consists of 15 residues. V was pared by 0 bases and J by 4 bases, with 3 bases of the junction left unmatched. Per germline, CDR1 SGHNT and CDR2 YYREEE (reference sequence). In nucleotides, the CDR3 is TGTGCCAGCAGCTTGGAACGGACTAGCGGAGAGACCCAGTACTTC. Translation: CASSLERTSGETQYF.

V gene TRBV12-5 combines with J gene TRBJ1-5, with a possible D match to TRBD1 (5 bases). From germline, CDR1 is LGHNT and CDR2 FRNRAP. Trimming removed 6 bases from V and 5 bases from J, with 8 bases in between. This CDR3 spans 12 amino acids. The CDR3 sequence is CASGPGDQPQHF. CDR3 sequence (DNA): TGTGCTAGTGGGCCGGGGGATCAGCCCCAGCATTTT.

V usage is TRBV6-7 and J usage is TRBJ1-2; 11 positions agree with TRBD1. TRBV6-7 is filed as an ORF, its function uncertain. The CDR3 covers 15 residues. V dropped 5 bases and J dropped 4; count of bases not matched to a gene: 6. The CDR3 spells CASSNRDRGGYGYTF. The CDR3 DNA is TGTGCCAGCAGTAACCGGGACAGGGGGGGCTATGGCTACACCTTC.

J is TRBJ2-5 and V is TRBV5-8; 8 bases agree with TRBD1. In germline, CDR1 is SGHTS, CDR2 YDEGEE. V was pared by 2 bases and J by 2 bases, with 8 bases of the junction left unmatched. The CDR3 covers 16 residues. CDR3 loop: CASSFDRGLTQETQYF. Written as DNA, the CDR3 is TGTGCCAGCAGCTTTGACAGGGGATTGACACAAGAGACCCAGTACTTC.

The chain has TRBV5-1 and TRBJ1-6; 7 bases map to TRBD1. CDR1 is SGHRS and CDR2 is YFSETQ in the germline V gene. The CDR3 spans 14 residues. The ends lost 4 bases at V and 7 bases at J; junction bases unmatched: 5. The CDR3 loop is CASSPTQGNSPLHF. The CDR3, as DNA: TGCGCCAGCAGCCCAACACAGGGGAATTCACCCCTCCACTTT.

The V and J genes are TRBV7-7 and TRBJ2-5; 13 positions agree with TRBD2. With 3 bases clipped from V and 0 bases from J, the junction kept 1 base outside the gene matches. This CDR3 is 16 amino acids long. Per the germline V gene, CDR1 is SSHAT and CDR2 is FNYEAQ (reference sequence). The CDR3 loop is CASSFGLAGDQETQYF. The CDR3 region has the DNA TGTGCCAGCAGCTTTGGACTAGCGGGGGACCAAGAGACCCAGTACTTC.

The genes are TRBV5-1 and TRBJ2-7, with a tentative D call TRBD2 (6 bases). The germline V and J ends were trimmed by 0 bases and 6 bases, with 10 bases remaining between them. In germline, CDR1 is SGHRS, CDR2 YFSETQ. The CDR3 has 13 residues. DNA of the CDR3: TGCGCCAGCAGCTTGGGGGCCGGGGGCGAGCAGTACTTC. It translates to CASSLGAGGEQYF.

The chain is built from TRBV6-6 and TRBJ2-7, with D possibly TRBD2 on 6 matching bases. V dropped 0 bases and J dropped 3 bases, with 9 bases sitting between them. CDR1 is MNHNY and CDR2 is SVGAGI in the germline V gene (reference sequence). The CDR3 has 14 residues. The CDR3 reads CASSYSEGLYEQYF. The CDR3 nucleotides read TGTGCCAGCAGTTACTCGGAGGGCCTCTACGAGCAGTACTTC.

V usage is TRBV11-2 and J usage is TRBJ2-7; 9 bases line up with TRBD1. Germline V gene lookup returns CDR1 SGHAT and CDR2 FQNNGV. The CDR3 spans 16 residues. The trim removed 1 base at V and 5 bases at J, leaving 9 bases unmatched. The CDR3 DNA sequence: TGTGCCAGCAGCTTAGCAGGACAGGGGCCCCGCCACGAGCAGTACTTC. Its translation: CASSLAGQGPRHEQYF.

V gene TRBV19 combines with J gene TRBJ2-7; D is perhaps TRBD1 (6 bases). The ends were cut back, 4 bases at V and 4 bases at J, with 11 bases in the middle. This CDR3 comprises 13 residues. Per germline, CDR1 LNHDA and CDR2 SQIVND (reference sequence). The CDR3 is CASSNTGSYEQYF. CDR3 DNA: TGTGCCAGTAGTAATACAGGGTCGTACGAGCAGTACTTC.

The chain combines TRBV5-4 with TRBJ1-6; TRBD1 aligns across 9 bases. The CDR3 is 15 residues long. Germline assignment: CDR1 SGHNT and CDR2 YYREEE (reference sequence). With V trimmed by 3 bases and J by 7 bases, 5 bases remained unmatched. This CDR3 is CASSWKTGGNSPLHF. In DNA, the CDR3 is TGTGCCAGCAGCTGGAAGACAGGGGGGAATTCACCCCTCCACTTT.

The chain employs TRBV7-8 and TRBJ1-1; D might be TRBD1 (6 bases). The ends were cut back, 5 bases at V and 8 bases at J, with 18 bases in the middle. The CDR3 totals 14 residues. Germline CDR1 is SGHVS and CDR2 is FQNEAQ. CDR3 DNA: TGTGCCAGCAGCCCGCAGGACAGTAGGATCGAAGCTTTCTTT. It is translated as CASSPQDSRIEAFF.